This record covers a single T cell receptor beta chain. What it recognizes is unknown. In the PCR, 60 Vbeta and 13 Jbeta primers were used. As originally analysed: As a later analysis found, there were around 86 million unique TCR beta chains, of which around 10 million were shared. The repertoire was sequenced with immunoSEQ multiplex PCR; TCRdb's copy has only in-frame clones and lacks some. That table supplies the V and J calls and clone size; D and trimming were determined from the DNA. The data include under 95,000 clones; the top ten clones carry approximately 0.58%. This CDR3 region has 15 residues. The V end lost 6 bases, the J end lost 5 bases, and 16 bases lay between the germline ends. CDR1 is WNHNN and CDR2 is SYGVQD in the germline V gene (reference sequence). This specimen comes from a study of cytomegalovirus exposure and HLA in healthy donors. For the study at large: Membership in the Caucasian-associated ancestry cluster was found for 75% to 90% of almost 400 genotyped donors.

Study-level findings and limits: DRB1 had the most TCR associations and HLA-C the fewest, a later analysis found, with rates varying by HLA locus. TCR beta V segments were, for the most part, productive about 87% or about 30% of the time in an earlier analysis.

Sequenced: PBMCs. This rearrangement joins TRBV10-1 to TRBJ2-2; D gene unclear. The receptor comes from a man between 50 and 59 years old in good health and CMV-seronegative. CDR3 DNA sequence: TGCGCCAGCAGGGCCCGATTAGACGGGACCGGGGAGCTGTTTTTT. Amino acids: CASRARLDGTGELFF.